This T cell receptor (beta chain) was sequenced for a study of Ad26.COV2.S vaccination and SARS-CoV-2 variants. At the level of the study: The Ad26.COV2.S arm of the COV1001 trial was where the donor was placed.

The CDR3 loop spans 16 amino acids. Germline V gene data show CDR1 as SGHTA and CDR2 as FQGNSA. V lost 3 bases and J lost 5; bases outside the gene matches: 10. The protocol was immunoSEQ multiplex PCR, while the TCRdb copy is restricted to in-frame clones and leaves out a portion. Of around 300,000 clones listed, roughly 90% are singletons. The treatment here: about 20 received Ad26.COV2.S at low or high dose, single or two shots; about 5 received placebo; per-sample allocation not given. Vaccine and placebo recipients were sampled on day 63 after the first injection. This chain connects TRBV7-2 to TRBJ2-3; 8 bases line up with TRBD2. Sequenced here: peripheral blood, sampled in a trial of Ad26.COV2.S vaccine versus placebo. This clonotype was sampled from a person aged 18 to 59 who received the Ad26.COV2.S COVID-19 vaccine or a placebo. CDR3 region: CASSLLPGGQLDTQYF. CDR3 coding DNA: TGTGCCAGCAGCTTGCTCCCGGGGGGGCAGTTAGATACGCAGTATTTT. Looking up the rest from reference TRBV7-2 and TRBJ2-3 gives the full variable domain: GAGVSQSPSNKVTEKGKDVELRCDPISGHTALYWYRQSLGQGLEFLIYFQGNSAPDKSGLPSDRFSAERTGGSVSTLTIQRTQQEDSAVYLCASSLLPGGQLDTQYFGPGTRLTVL.